The source of this T cell receptor beta chain is a study of control samples from healthy donors and cancer patients. This clone was picked up a small number of times. Sequencing was performed with immunoSEQ multiplex PCR; in TCRdb, only in-frame clones are kept and a portion is missing. Found here are about 38,000 clones, 83% of them singletons; the top ten hold roughly 21%. J gave up 0 bases and V 4 bases, and 5 bases lay outside the gene matches. CDR1 and CDR2 (germline): SGHDT, YYEEEE. The CDR3 length is 16 residues. The specimen sequenced was PBMCs. This clonotype was obtained from a woman between 55 and 75 years old with lung cancer. The chain joins TRBV5-6 to TRBJ1-4, with 8 positions matching TRBD1. CDR3 residues: CASSLGQASTNEKLFF. The CDR3 DNA sequence: TGTGCCAGCAGCCTGGGACAGGCCTCAACTAATGAAAAACTGTTTTTT.